Given below is one T cell receptor (beta chain) in context. Antigen specificity is unknown. The data were taken from a study of tumor and adjacent non-tumor tissue in lung cancer. About the study: Histology: eleven to twelve adenocarcinoma, a couple of squamous cell carcinoma, 1 small cell lung cancer.

TCRbeta libraries were built with three rounds of nested PCR, modified from ARM-PCR. TCRdb re-called the multiplex PCR reads with MiXCR, one entry per CDR3 protein. The data show more than 45,000 distinct CDR3 sequences, roughly 69% seen once. This sample's RNA came from whole unsorted tissue. More than 3 cm separated this lung sample from the edge of the tumor. Trimming took 9 bases from V and 10 from J, leaving 25 bases between them. This CDR3 is built from 16 residues. Germline CDR1 reads MNHEY; CDR2 reads SVGAGI. Findings of the study overall: Tumor repertoires had a smaller top 100 clone share than normal lung. Compared with tumor, normal lung showed significantly lower TCR diversity.

V gene TRBV6-5 combines with J gene TRBJ1-6, with D possibly TRBD1 on 5 matching bases. The sequenced material came from distant non-tumor lung tissue. This sequence originates from a woman in her fifties or sixties with non-small cell lung cancer. CDR3 DNA sequence: TGTGCCAGTAGCCTTTCGGGACTAGCTTCAAGCTCACCCCTCCACTTT. Translated, it gives CASSLSGLASSSPLHF.